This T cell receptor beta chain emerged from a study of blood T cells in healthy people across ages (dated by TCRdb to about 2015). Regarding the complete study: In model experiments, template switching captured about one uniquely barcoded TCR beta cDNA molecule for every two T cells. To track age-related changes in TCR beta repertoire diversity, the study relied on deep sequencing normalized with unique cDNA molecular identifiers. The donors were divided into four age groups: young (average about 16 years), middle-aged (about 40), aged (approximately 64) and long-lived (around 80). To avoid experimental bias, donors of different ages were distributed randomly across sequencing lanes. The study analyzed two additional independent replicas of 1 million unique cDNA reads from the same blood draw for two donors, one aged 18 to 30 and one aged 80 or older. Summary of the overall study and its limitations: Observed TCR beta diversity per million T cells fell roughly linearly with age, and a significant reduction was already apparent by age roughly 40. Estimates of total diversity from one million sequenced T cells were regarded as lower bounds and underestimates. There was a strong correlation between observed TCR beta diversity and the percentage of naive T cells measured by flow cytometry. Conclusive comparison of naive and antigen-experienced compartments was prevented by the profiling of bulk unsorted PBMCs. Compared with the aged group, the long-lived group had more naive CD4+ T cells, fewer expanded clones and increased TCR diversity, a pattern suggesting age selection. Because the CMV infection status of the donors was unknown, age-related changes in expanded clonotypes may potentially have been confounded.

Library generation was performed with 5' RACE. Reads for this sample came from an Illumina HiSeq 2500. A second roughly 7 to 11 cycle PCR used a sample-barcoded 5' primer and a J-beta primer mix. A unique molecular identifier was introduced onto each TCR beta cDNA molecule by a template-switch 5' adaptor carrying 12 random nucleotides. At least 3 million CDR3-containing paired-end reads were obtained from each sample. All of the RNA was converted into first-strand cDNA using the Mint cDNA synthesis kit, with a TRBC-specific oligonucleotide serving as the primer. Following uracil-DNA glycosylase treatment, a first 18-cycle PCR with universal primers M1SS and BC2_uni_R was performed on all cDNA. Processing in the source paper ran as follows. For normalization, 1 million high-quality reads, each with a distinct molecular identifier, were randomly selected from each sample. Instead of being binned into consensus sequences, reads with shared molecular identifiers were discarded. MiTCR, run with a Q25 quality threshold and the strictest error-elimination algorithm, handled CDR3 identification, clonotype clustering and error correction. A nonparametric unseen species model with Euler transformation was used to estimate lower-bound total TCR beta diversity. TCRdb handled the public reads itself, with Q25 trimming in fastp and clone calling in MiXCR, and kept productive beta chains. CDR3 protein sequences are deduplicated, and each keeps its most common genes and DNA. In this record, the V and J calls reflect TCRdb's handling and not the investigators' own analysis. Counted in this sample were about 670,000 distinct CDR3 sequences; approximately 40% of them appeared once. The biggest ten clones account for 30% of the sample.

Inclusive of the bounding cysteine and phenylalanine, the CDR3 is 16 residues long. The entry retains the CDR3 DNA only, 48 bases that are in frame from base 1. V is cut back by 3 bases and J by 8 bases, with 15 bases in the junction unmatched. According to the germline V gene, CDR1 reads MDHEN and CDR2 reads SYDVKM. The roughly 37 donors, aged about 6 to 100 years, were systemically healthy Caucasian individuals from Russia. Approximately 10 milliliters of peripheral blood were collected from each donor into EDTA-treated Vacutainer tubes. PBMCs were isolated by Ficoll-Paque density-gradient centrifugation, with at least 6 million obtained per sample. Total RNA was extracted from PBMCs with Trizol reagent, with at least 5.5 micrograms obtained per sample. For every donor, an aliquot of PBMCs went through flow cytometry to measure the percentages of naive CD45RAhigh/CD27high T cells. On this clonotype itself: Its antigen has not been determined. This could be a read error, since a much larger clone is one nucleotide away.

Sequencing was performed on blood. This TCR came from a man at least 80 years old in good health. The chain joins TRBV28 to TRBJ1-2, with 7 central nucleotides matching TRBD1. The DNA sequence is TGTGCCAGCAGTTTGACGGCCACGCGACAGGGAAAGGGCTACACCTTC. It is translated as CASSLTATRQGKGYTF.